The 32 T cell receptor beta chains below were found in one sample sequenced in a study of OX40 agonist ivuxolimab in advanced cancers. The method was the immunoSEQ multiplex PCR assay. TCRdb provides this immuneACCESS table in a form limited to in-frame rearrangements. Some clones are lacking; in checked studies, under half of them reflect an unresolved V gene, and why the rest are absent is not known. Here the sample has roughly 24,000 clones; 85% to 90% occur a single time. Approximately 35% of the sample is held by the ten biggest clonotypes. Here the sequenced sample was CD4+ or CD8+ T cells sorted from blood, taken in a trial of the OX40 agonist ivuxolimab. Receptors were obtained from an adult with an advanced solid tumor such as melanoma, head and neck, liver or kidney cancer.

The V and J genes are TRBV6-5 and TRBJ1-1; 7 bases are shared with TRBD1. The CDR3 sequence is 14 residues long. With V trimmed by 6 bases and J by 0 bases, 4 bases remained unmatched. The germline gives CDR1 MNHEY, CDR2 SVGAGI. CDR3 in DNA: TGTGCCAGCAGGAAGGGACAGCTGAACACTGAAGCTTTCTTT. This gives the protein CASRKGQLNTEAFF.

The CDR3 DNA reads as TGTGCCAGCAGCCAAGAGGCGGCCTCCTACAATGAGCAGTTCTTC. Translation: CASSQEAASYNEQFF. The gene calls are TRBV4-2 and TRBJ2-1; D not certain. The germline V gene has CDR1 LGHNA and CDR2 YNFKEQ. The CDR3 contains 15 residues. Trimming took 0 bases from V and 0 from J, leaving 6 bases between them.

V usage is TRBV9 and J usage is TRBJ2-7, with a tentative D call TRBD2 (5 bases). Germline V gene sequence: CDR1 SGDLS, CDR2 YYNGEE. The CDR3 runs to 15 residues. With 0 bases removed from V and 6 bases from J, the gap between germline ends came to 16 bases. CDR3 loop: CASSVVSGLAGEQYF. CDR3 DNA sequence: TGTGCCAGCAGCGTAGTATCGGGATTGGCAGGCGAGCAGTACTTC.

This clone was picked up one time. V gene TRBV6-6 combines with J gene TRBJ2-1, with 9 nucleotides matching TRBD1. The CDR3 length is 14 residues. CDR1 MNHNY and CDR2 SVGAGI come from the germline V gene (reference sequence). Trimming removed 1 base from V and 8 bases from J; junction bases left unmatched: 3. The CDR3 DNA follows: TGTGCCAGCAGTTACTGGGACAGGGCCGATGAGCAGTTCTTC. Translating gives CASSYWDRADEQFF.

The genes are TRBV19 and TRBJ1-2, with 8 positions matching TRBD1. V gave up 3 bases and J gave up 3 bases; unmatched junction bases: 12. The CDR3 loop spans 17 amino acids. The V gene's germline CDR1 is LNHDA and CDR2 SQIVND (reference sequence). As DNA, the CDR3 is TGTGCCAGTAGTATCCCCCCACGACAGGGGCTAGACTATGGCTACACCTTC. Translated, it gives CASSIPPRQGLDYGYTF. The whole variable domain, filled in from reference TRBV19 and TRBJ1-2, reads DGGITQSPKYLFRKEGQNVTLSCEQNLNHDAMYWYRQDPGQGLRLIYYSQIVNDFQKGDIAEGYSVSREKKESFPLTVTSAQKNPTAFYLCASSIPPRQGLDYGYTFGSGTRLTVV.

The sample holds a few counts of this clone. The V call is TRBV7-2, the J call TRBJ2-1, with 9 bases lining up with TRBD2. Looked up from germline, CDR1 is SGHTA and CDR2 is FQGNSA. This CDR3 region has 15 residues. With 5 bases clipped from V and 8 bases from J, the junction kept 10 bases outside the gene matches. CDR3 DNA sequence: TGTGCCAGCAGCCCCCCTCGGGGCGGGAGGGATGAGCAGTTCTTC. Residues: CASSPPRGGRDEQFF.

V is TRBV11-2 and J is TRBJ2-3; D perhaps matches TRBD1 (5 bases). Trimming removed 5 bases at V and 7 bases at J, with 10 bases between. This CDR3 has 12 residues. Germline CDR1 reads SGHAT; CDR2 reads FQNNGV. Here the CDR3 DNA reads TGTGCCAGCAGCACCCAGGGTAATACGCAGTATTTT. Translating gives CASSTQGNTQYF.

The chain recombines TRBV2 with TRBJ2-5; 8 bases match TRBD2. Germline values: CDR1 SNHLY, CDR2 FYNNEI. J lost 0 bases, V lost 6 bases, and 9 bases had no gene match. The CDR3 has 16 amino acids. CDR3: CASRTPIAGHQETQYF. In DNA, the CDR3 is TGTGCCAGCAGAACCCCCATAGCGGGGCACCAAGAGACCCAGTACTTC.

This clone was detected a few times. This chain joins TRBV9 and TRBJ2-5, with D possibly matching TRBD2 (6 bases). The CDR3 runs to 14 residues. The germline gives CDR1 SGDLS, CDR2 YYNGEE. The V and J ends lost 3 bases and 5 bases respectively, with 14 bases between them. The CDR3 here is CASSEAGGRETQYF. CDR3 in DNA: TGTGCCAGCAGCGAAGCGGGCGGTCGGGAGACCCAGTACTTC.

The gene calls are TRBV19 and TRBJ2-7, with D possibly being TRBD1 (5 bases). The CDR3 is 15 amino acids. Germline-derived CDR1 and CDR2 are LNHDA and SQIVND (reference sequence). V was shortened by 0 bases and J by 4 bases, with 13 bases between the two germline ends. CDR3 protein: CASSIDAGSAYEQYF. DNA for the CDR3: TGTGCCAGTAGTATAGACGCAGGGTCAGCGTACGAGCAGTACTTC.

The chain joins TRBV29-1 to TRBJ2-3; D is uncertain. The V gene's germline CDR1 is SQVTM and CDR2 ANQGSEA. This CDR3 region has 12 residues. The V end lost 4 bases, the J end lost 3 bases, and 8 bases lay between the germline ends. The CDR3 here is CSVVAATDTQYF. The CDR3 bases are TGCAGCGTTGTAGCTGCTACAGATACGCAGTATTTT.

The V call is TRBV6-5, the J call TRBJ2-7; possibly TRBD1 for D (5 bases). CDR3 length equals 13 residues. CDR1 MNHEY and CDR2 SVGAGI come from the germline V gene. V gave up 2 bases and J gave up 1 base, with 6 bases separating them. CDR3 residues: CASSYDSSYEQYF. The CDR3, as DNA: TGTGCCAGCAGTTACGACAGTTCCTACGAGCAGTACTTC.

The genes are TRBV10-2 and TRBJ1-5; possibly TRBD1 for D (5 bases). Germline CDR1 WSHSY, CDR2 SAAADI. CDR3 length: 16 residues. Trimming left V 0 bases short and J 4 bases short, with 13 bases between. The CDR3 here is CASSESFPQGNQPQHF. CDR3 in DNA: TGCGCCAGCAGTGAGTCGTTTCCGCAGGGAAATCAGCCCCAGCATTTT.

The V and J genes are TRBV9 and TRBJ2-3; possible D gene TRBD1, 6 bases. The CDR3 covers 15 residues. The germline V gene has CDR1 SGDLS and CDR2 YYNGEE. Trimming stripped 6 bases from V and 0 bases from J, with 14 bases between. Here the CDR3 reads CASTEGGASTDTQYF. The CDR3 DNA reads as TGTGCCAGCACCGAAGGGGGAGCTAGCACAGATACGCAGTATTTT.

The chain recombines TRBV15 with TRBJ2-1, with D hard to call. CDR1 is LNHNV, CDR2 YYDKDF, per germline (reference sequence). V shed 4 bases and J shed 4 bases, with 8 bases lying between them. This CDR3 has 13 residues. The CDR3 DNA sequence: TGTGCCACCAGCAAGTACGGGTACAATGAGCAGTTCTTC. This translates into CATSKYGYNEQFF.

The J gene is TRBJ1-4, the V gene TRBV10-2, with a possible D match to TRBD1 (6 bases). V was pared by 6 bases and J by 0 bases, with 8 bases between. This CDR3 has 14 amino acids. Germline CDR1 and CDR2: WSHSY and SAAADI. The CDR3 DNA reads TGCGCCAGCAGGGACAGCCCAACTAATGAAAAACTGTTTTTT. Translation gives CASRDSPTNEKLFF.

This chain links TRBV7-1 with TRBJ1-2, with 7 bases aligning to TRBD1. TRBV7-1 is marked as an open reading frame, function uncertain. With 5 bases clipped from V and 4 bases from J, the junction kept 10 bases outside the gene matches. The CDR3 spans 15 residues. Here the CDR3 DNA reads TGTGCCAGCAGCCTAAGCACAGGGACAGCCTATGGCTACACCTTC. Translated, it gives CASSLSTGTAYGYTF.

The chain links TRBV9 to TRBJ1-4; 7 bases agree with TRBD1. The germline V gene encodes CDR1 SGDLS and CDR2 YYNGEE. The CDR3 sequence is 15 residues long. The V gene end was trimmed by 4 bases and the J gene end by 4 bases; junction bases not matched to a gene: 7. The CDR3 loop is CASSPSGGFNEKLFF. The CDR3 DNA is TGTGCCAGCAGCCCGTCAGGGGGGTTTAATGAAAAACTGTTTTTT. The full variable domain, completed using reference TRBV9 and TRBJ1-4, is DSGVTQTPKHLITATGQRVTLRCSPRSGDLSVYWYQQSLDQGLQFLIQYYNGEERAKGNILERFSAQQFPDLHSELNLSSLELGDSALYFCASSPSGGFNEKLFFGSGTQLSVL.

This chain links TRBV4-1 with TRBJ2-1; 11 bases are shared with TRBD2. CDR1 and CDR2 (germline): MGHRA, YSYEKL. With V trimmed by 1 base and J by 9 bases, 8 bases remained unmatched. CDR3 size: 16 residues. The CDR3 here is CASSQVLLAGGSEQFF. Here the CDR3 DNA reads TGCGCCAGCAGCCAAGTGTTGCTAGCGGGAGGAAGTGAGCAGTTCTTC.

The CDR3 DNA reads as TGTGCCAGCAGTTTAGGGAGGGCCTACGAGCAGTACTTC. Encoded protein: CASSLGRAYEQYF. The rearrangement links TRBV27 to TRBJ2-7, with 7 bases identical to TRBD2. The V gene's germline CDR1 is MNHEY and CDR2 SMNVEV (reference sequence). This CDR3 contains 13 residues. V lost 2 bases, J lost 2 bases, and 0 bases stayed unmatched.

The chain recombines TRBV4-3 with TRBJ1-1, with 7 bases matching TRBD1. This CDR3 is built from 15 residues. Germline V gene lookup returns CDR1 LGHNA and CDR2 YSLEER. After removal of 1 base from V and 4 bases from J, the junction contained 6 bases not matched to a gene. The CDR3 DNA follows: TGCGCCAGCAGCCAAGGGACAGGTTCTGGCACTGAAGCTTTCTTT. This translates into CASSQGTGSGTEAFF.

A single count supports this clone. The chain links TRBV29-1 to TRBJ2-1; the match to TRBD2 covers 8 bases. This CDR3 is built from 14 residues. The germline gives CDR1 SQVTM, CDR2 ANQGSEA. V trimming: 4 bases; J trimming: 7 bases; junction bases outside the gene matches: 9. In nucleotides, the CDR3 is TGCAGCGTTGCGGCGGGGGGCATCCTTAATGAGCAGTTCTTC. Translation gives CSVAAGGILNEQFF.

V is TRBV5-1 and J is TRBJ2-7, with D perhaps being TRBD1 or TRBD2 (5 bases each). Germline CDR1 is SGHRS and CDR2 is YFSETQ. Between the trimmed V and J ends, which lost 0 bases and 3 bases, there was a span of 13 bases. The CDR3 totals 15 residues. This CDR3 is CASSLASGTYYEQYF. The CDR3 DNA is TGCGCCAGCAGCTTGGCTTCAGGGACCTACTACGAGCAGTACTTC.

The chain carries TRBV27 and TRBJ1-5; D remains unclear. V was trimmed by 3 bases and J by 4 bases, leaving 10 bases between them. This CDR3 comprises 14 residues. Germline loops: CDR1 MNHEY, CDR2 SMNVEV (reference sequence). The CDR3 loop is CASSLIGSNQPQHF. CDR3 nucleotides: TGTGCCAGCAGTTTGATCGGAAGTAATCAGCCCCAGCATTTT.

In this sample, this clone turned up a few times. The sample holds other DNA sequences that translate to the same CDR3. The CDR3 spells CASSFGGTEAFF. Written as DNA, the CDR3 is TGCGCCAGCAGCTTCGGGGGGACTGAAGCTTTCTTT. The chain has TRBV5-1 and TRBJ1-1, with D tentatively TRBD1 (5 bases). Germline V lookup: CDR1 SGHRS, CDR2 YFSETQ. CDR3 length: 12 residues. Between the trimmed V and J ends, which lost 2 bases and 5 bases, there was a span of 7 bases.

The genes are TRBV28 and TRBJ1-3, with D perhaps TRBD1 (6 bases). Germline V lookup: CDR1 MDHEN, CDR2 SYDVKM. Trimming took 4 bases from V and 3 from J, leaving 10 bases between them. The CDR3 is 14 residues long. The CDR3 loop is CASSYQGLGNTIYF. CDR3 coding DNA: TGTGCCAGCAGTTATCAGGGGCTTGGAAACACCATATATTTT. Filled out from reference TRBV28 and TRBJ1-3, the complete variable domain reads DVKVTQSSRYLVKRTGEKVFLECVQDMDHENMFWYRQDPGLGLRLIYFSYDVKMKEKGDIPEGYSVSREKKERFSLILESASTNQTSMYLCASSYQGLGNTIYFGEGSWLTVV.

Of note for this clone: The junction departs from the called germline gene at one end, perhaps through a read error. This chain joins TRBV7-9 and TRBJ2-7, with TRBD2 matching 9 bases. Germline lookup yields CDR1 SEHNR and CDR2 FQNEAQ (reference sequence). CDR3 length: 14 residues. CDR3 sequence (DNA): TGTGCCAGCAGCCCCGCGGGGGGGTCTTACGCGCAGTACTTC. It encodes CASSPAGGSYAQYF.

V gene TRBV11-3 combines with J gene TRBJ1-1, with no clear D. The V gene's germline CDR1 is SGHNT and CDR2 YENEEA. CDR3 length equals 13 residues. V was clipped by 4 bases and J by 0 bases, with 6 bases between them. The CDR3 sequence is CASSSRLNTEAFF. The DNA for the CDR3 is TGTGCCAGCAGCTCCAGACTGAACACTGAAGCTTTCTTT.

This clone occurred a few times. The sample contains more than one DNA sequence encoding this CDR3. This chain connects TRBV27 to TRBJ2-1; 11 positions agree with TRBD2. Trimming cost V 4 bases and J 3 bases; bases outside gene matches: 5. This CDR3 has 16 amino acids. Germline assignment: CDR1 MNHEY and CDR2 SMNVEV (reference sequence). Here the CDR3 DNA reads TGTGCCAGCAGTTCCGGGACTAGCGGATACTACAATGAGCAGTTCTTC. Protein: CASSSGTSGYYNEQFF.

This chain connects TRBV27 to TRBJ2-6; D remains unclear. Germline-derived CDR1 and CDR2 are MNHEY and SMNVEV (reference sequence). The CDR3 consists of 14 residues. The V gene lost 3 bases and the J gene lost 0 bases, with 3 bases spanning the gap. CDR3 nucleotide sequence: TGTGCCAGCAGTTTCTACTCTGGGGCCAACGTCCTGACTTTC. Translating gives CASSFYSGANVLTF.

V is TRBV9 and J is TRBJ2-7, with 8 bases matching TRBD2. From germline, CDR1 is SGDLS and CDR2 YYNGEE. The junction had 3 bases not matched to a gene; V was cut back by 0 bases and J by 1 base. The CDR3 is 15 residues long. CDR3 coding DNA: TGTGCCAGCAGCGTAGCGGGGGGGTTATCCTACGAGCAGTACTTC. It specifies CASSVAGGLSYEQYF.

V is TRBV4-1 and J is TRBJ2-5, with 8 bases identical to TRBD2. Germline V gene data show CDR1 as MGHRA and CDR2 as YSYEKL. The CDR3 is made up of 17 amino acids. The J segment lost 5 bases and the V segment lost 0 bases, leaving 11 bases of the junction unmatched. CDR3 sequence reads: CASSQEGTGGPLETQYF. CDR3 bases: TGCGCCAGCAGCCAAGAAGGGACGGGGGGGCCGTTGGAGACCCAGTACTTC.